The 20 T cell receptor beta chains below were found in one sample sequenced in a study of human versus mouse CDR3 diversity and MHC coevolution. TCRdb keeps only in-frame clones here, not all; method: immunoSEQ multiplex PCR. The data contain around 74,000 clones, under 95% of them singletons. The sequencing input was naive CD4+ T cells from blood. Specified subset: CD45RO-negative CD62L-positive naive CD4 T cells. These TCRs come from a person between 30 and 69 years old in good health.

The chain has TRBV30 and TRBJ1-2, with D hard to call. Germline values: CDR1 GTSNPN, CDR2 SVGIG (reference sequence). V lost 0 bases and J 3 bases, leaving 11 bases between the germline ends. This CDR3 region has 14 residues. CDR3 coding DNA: TGTGCCTGGAGTGTCTCTGACACGCACTATGGCTACACCTTC. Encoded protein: CAWSVSDTHYGYTF.

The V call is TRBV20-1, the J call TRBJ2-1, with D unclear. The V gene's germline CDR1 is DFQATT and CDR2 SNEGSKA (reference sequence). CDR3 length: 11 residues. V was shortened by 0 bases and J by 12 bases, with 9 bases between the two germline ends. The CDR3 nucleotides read TGCAGTGCTAGAGATTCCGGCGGGCAGTTCTTC. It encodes CSARDSGGQFF.

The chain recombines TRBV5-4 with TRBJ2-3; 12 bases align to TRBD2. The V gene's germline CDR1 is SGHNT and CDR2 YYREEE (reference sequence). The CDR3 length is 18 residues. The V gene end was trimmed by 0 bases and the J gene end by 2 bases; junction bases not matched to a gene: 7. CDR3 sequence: CASSLEGRTSGVTDTQYF. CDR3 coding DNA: TGTGCCAGCAGCTTGGAGGGGAGGACTAGCGGGGTCACAGATACGCAGTATTTT.

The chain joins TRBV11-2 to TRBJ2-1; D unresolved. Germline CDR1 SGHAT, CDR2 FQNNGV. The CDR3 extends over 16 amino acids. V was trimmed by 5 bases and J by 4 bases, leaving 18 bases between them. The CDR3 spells CASSPTGILTYNEQFF. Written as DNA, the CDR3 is TGTGCCAGCAGCCCCACTGGTATCCTTACTTACAATGAGCAGTTCTTC.

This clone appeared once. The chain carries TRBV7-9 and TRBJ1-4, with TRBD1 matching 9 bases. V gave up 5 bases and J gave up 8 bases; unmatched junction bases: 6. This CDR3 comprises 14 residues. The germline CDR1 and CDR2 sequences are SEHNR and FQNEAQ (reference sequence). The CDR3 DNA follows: TGTGCCAGCAGCGCACAGGGGGCTGGGGAAAAACTGTTTTTT. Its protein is CASSAQGAGEKLFF.

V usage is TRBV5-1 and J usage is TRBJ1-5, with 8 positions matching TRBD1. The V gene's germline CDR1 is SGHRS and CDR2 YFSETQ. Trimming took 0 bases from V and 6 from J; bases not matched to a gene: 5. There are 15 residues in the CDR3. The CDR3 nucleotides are TGCGCCAGCAGCTTGGGTCAGGGGGCATTTCAGCCCCAGCATTTT. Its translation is CASSLGQGAFQPQHF.

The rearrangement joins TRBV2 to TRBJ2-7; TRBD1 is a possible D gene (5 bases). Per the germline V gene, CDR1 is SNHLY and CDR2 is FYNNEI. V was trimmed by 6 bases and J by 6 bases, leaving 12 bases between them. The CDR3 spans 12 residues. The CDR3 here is CASRDDSLEQYF. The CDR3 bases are TGTGCCAGCAGAGATGACAGTCTCGAGCAGTACTTC.

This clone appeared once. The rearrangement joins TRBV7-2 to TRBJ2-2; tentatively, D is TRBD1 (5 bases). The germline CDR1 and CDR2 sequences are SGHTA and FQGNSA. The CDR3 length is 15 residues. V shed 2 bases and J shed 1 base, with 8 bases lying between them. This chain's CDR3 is CASSLNRKNTGELFF. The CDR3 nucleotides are TGTGCCAGCAGCTTAAACAGGAAGAACACCGGGGAGCTGTTTTTT.

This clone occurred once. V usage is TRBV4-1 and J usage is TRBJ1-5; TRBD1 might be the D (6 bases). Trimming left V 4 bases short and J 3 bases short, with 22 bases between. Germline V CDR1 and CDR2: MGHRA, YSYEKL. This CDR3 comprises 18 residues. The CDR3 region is CASSRQAAGAGTNQPQHF. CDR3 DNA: TGCGCCAGCAGCCGACAAGCCGCGGGGGCAGGTACCAATCAGCCCCAGCATTTT.

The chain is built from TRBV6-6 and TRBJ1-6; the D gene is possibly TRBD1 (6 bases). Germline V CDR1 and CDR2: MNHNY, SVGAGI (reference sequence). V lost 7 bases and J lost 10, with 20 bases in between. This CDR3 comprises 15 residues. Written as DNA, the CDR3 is TGTGCCAGCAACCTGGACGGGGGGGGCGTCTCACCCCTCCACTTT. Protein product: CASNLDGGGVSPLHF.

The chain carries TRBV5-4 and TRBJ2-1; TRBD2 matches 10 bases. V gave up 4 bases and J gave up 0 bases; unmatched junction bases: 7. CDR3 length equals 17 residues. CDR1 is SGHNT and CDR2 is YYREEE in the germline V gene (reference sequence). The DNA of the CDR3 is TGTGCCAGCAGCCTCGTGACTAGCGGGCCCTCCTACAATGAGCAGTTCTTC. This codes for CASSLVTSGPSYNEQFF. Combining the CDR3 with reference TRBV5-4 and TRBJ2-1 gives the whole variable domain ETGVTQSPTHLIKTRGQQVTLRCSSQSGHNTVSWYQQALGQGPQFIFQYYREEENGRGNFPPRFSGLQFPNYSSELNVNALELDDSALYLCASSLVTSGPSYNEQFFGPGTRLTVL.

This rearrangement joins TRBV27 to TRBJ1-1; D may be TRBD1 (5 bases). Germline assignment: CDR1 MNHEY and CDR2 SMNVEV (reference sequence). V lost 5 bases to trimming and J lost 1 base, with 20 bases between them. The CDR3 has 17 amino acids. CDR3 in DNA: TGTGCCAGCAGTCCCATCGGGCGGGGGTATACGAACACTGAAGCTTTCTTT. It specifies CASSPIGRGYTNTEAFF.

CDR3 in DNA: TGTGCCAGCAGTGATAGGAGCTCTGGAAACACCATATATTTT. It codes for CASSDRSSGNTIYF. The V call is TRBV2, the J call TRBJ1-3; D unclear. Germline CDR1 SNHLY, CDR2 FYNNEI. The CDR3 spans 14 residues. Trimming took 3 bases from V and 0 from J, leaving 6 bases between them.

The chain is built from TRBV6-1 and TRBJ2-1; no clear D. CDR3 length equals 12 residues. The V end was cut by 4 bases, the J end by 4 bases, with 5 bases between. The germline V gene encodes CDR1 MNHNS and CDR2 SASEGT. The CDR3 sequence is CASSAPYNEQFF. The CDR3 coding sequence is TGTGCCAGCAGTGCTCCTTACAATGAGCAGTTCTTC.

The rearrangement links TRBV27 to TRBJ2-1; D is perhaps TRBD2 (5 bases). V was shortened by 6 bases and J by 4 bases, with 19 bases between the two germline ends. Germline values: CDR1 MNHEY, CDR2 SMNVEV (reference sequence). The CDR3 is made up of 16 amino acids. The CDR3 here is CASSTPAASPYNEQFF. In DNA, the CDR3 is TGTGCCAGCAGCACCCCGGCGGCTAGCCCATACAATGAGCAGTTCTTC.

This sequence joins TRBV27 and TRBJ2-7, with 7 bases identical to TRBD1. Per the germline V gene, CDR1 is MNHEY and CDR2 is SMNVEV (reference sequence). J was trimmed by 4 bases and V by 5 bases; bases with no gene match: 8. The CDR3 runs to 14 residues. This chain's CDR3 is CASSLQGRVYEQYF. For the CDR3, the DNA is TGTGCCAGCAGTCTACAGGGGAGAGTGTACGAGCAGTACTTC.

In DNA, the CDR3 is TGTGCCAGCAGCTTAGGTAGCGGGGTTGTATCCGAGCAGTACTTC. Residues: CASSLGSGVVSEQYF. V gene TRBV7-9 combines with J gene TRBJ2-7; the match to TRBD2 covers 8 bases. In germline, CDR1 is SEHNR, CDR2 FQNEAQ (reference sequence). V lost 1 base, J lost 6 bases, and 8 bases stayed unmatched. The CDR3 loop spans 15 amino acids.

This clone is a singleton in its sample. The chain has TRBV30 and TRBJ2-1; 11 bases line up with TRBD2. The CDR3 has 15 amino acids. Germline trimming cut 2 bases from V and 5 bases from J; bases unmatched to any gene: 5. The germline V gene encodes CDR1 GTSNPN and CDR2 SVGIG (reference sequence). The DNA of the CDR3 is TGTGCCTGGAGTTCACTAGCGGGGGCAAACAATGAGCAGTTCTTC. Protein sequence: CAWSSLAGANNEQFF.

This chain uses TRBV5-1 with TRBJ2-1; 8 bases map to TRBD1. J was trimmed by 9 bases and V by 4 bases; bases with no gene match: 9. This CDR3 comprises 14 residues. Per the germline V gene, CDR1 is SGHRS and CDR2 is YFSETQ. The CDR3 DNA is TGCGCCAGCAGCCCTTGGACAGGGAGGTCTGAGCAGTTCTTC. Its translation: CASSPWTGRSEQFF.

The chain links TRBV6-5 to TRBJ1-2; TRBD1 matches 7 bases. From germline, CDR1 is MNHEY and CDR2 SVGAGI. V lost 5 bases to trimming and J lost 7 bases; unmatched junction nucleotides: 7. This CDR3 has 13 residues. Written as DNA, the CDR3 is TGTGCCAGCAGTGAAGAGGGGGCTGGTGGCTACACCTTC. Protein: CASSEEGAGGYTF.